This T cell receptor beta chain emerged from a study of shared clonotypes between healthy human individuals. Findings of the study overall: Four donors had 4% to 6.5% of their naive CD4 clonotypes in common. Sorted-subset sequencing, rarefaction showed, was incomplete despite large depth.

The length of the CDR3 is 16 residues. Trimming cost V 4 bases and J 2 bases, with 18 bases left between them. From germline, CDR1 is SGHNT and CDR2 YYREEE (reference sequence). Comments on this clone: Its antigen is unidentified.

Method: immunoSEQ multiplex PCR; TCRdb's copy keeps in-frame clones and lacks some. This sample has just over 95,000 clones, with around two thirds found just once. The chain employs TRBV5-4 and TRBJ2-5; D may match TRBD1 or TRBD2 (5 bases each). Sequencing was done on a sample of memory CD8+ T cells sorted from blood. The subset denotes: CD45RO+ cells pooled with CCR7-negative TemRA cells. The source of this sequence is a man aged 25 to 40 in good health. CDR3 nucleotides: TGTGCCAGCAGCCCCTCCGCCGGGACGGGGCAAGAGACCCAGTACTTC. As protein: CASSPSAGTGQETQYF. Supplemented by reference TRBV5-4 and TRBJ2-5, the full variable domain reads ETGVTQSPTHLIKTRGQQVTLRCSSQSGHNTVSWYQQALGQGPQFIFQYYREEENGRGNFPPRFSGLQFPNYSSELNVNALELDDSALYLCASSPSAGTGQETQYFGPGTRLLVL.